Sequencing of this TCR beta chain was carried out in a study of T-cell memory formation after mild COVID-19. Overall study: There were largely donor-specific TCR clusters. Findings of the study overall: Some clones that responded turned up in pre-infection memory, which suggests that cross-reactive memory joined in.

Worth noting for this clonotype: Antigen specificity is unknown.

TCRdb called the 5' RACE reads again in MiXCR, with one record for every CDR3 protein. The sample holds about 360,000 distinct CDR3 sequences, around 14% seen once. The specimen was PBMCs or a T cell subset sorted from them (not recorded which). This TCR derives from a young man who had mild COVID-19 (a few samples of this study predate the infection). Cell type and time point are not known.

Written as DNA, the CDR3 is TGTGCCACCAGTGATGAAATGACAGGGCGGGATACGCAGTATTTT. Translating gives CATSDEMTGRDTQYF. The chain joins TRBV24-1 to TRBJ2-3, with 7 positions matching TRBD1. The CDR3 is 15 amino acids. V shed 3 bases, J shed 6 bases, and the junction held 8 bases outside the gene matches. Germline V lookup: CDR1 KGHDR, CDR2 SFDVKD.